The 7 T cell receptor beta chains presented below share a single source sample, sequenced in a study of T cell responses to AZD1222 COVID-19 vaccine. The data were produced by immunoSEQ multiplex PCR, yet TCRdb's version contains in-frame clones alone and is incomplete. The sample contains 150,000 to 200,000 clones, approximately 87% of which appear only once. The source was peripheral blood, collected on day 0 of MenACWY control vaccination. The receptors derive from an adult in good health.

The chain carries TRBV5-1 and TRBJ1-1; D uncertain. Trimming removed 0 bases from V and 1 base from J, with 10 bases in between. The CDR3 spans 15 residues. Germline V gene data show CDR1 as SGHRS and CDR2 as YFSETQ. CDR3 nucleotide sequence: TGCGCCAGCAGCTTGGATCTCCAGCCGAACACTGAAGCTTTCTTT. Its protein product is CASSLDLQPNTEAFF.

This rearrangement joins TRBV28 to TRBJ1-2, with D possibly TRBD1 on 6 matching bases. The V end lost 4 bases, the J end lost 0 bases, and 15 bases lay between the germline ends. Germline V gene sequence: CDR1 MDHEN, CDR2 SYDVKM. The length of the CDR3 is 16 residues. The CDR3 region is CASSSSGHGSNYGYTF. Here the CDR3 DNA reads TGTGCCAGCAGTTCCTCGGGACATGGGTCTAACTATGGCTACACCTTC.

This chain connects TRBV5-4 to TRBJ2-1; no definite D call. The CDR3 consists of 15 residues. Germline CDR1 is SGHNT and CDR2 is YYREEE (reference sequence). Trimming stripped 0 bases from V and 3 bases from J, with 10 bases between. CDR3 nucleotide sequence: TGTGCCAGCAGCTTGGAGTCGATGGGCTACAATGAGCAGTTCTTC. Translating it yields CASSLESMGYNEQFF. Variable domain in full (rest from reference TRBV5-4 and TRBJ2-1): ETGVTQSPTHLIKTRGQQVTLRCSSQSGHNTVSWYQQALGQGPQFIFQYYREEENGRGNFPPRFSGLQFPNYSSELNVNALELDDSALYLCASSLESMGYNEQFFGPGTRLTVL.

On this clone: Within the sample, other DNA sequences also encode this same CDR3. The chain employs TRBV11-2 and TRBJ2-7; TRBD1 matches at 10 bases. The CDR3 is made up of 13 amino acids. The V segment lost 3 bases and the J segment 5 bases; nucleotides outside the gene matches: 1. From germline, CDR1 is SGHAT and CDR2 FQNNGV. The CDR3 here is CASSLGQGNEQYF. DNA of the CDR3: TGTGCCAGCAGCTTGGGACAGGGGAACGAGCAGTACTTC.

V and J are TRBV7-9 and TRBJ1-4; no clear D. V was cut by 1 base and J by 8 bases, with 5 bases left in between. Germline-derived CDR1 and CDR2 are SEHNR and FQNEAQ (reference sequence). The CDR3 covers 12 residues. This CDR3 is CASSLGAEKLFF. The CDR3 DNA reads as TGTGCCAGCAGCTTAGGGGCGGAAAAACTGTTTTTT.

The CDR3 DNA reads as TGTGCCAGCAGTACACAGGGGGCGGACAATGAGCAGTTCTTC. Protein: CASSTQGADNEQFF. The rearrangement uses TRBV6-5 and TRBJ2-1, with TRBD1 matching 9 bases. Germline trimming cut 5 bases from V and 5 bases from J; bases unmatched to any gene: 4. This CDR3 is 14 amino acids long. Germline V gene lookup returns CDR1 MNHEY and CDR2 SVGAGI.

J is TRBJ1-6 and V is TRBV27; D gene uncertain. Germline V gene lookup returns CDR1 MNHEY and CDR2 SMNVEV (reference sequence). Deletions cut 6 bases from V and 7 bases from J, with 7 bases between. The length of the CDR3 is 12 residues. CDR3 residues: CASSPRNSPLHF. CDR3 sequence (DNA): TGTGCCAGCAGCCCCAGGAATTCACCCCTCCACTTT.